The rows below give T cell receptor beta chains drawn from one sample of a study of blood T cell repertoires in COVID-19. Clones were read by immunoSEQ multiplex PCR, and TCRdb kept only the in-frame ones, dropping some. The table has approximately 250,000 clones, roughly 82% seen once. The specimen was peripheral blood. These receptors came from a woman of 80 years or more with COVID-19, enrolled during active disease. The CDR3 runs from the conserved cysteine through the conserved F or W. D genes are given only for firm matches.

D gene | J gene | V gene | CDR3 protein
NA | TRBJ1-2 | TRBV13 | CASTTRGGVLNYGYTF
TRBD2 | TRBJ2-5 | TRBV24-1 | CATSDWTSGGGETQYF
TRBD1 | TRBJ2-3 | TRBV15 | CATSIARRTGMTDTQYF
TRBD2 | TRBJ2-7 | TRBV18 | CASSPPLAGGSYEQYF
NA | TRBJ2-7 | TRBV10-3 | CAISRSIDSEQYF
TRBD1 | TRBJ2-1 | TRBV10-3 | CAISESRAGGNEQFF
NA | TRBJ1-2 | TRBV7-8 | CASSSTQGYGGYTF
NA | TRBJ1-1 | TRBV19 | CASSQFSVTEAFF
NA | TRBJ2-1 | TRBV28 | CASRVGSAGSRFF
TRBD2 | TRBJ2-2 | TRBV5-4 | CASTPGTRGLAGELFF